Listed here are 20 T cell receptor beta chains from one sample, sequenced in a study of vaccination effects on CD4 cells after COVID-19. Before sequencing took place, the ViraFEST assay used viral peptide pools to expand antigen-specific CD4+ T cells. The culture ran for roughly 10 days before CD4+ T cells were isolated. In the vaccine recipients, nucleocapsid antibodies were negative and there was no prior SARS-CoV-2 infection. These receptors are not linked to any known antigen. TCRdb keeps only in-frame clones here, not all; method: immunoSEQ multiplex PCR. Seen here are tens of thousands of clones, approximately 70% observed once, and the top ten hold about 20%. Sample: CD4+ T cells from PBMCs cultured with HCoV-NL63 spike peptides, taken before COVID-19 vaccination. All receptors come from a human donor who received a COVID-19 vaccine.

This clone showed up just once. The V call is TRBV29-1, the J call TRBJ1-2; 7 bases fit TRBD1. Trimming took 4 bases from V and 4 from J; bases not matched to a gene: 6. The germline V gene has CDR1 SQVTM and CDR2 ANQGSEA. The CDR3 is 13 residues long. The CDR3 DNA reads as TGCAGCGTTGCCAGGGGGACTCTCTATGGCTACACCTTC. Amino acid sequence: CSVARGTLYGYTF.

The V gene is TRBV11-3, the J gene TRBJ2-3; D may correspond to TRBD1 or TRBD2 (5 bases each). Trimming left V 4 bases short and J 2 bases short, with 13 bases between. The CDR3 runs 15 residues. Germline V gene data show CDR1 as SGHNT and CDR2 as YENEEA. In DNA form, the CDR3 reads TGTGCCAGCAGCTCGGGACCGCTCCTCACAGATACGCAGTATTTT. Protein: CASSSGPLLTDTQYF.

The chain employs TRBV2 and TRBJ1-2; perhaps TRBD1 as D (6 bases). This CDR3 region has 16 residues. Germline V gene lookup returns CDR1 SNHLY and CDR2 FYNNEI. Trimming shortened V by 4 bases and J by 7 bases, and 22 bases separated the two germline ends. CDR3 sequence (DNA): TGTGCCAGCAGTGGGGGGAACAGGGCCGAGAGCGGTGGCTACACCTTC. It yields the protein CASSGGNRAESGGYTF.

This sequence joins TRBV10-3 and TRBJ2-5; TRBD2 agrees at 9 bases. The J segment lost 5 bases and the V segment lost 0 bases, leaving 4 bases of the junction unmatched. The V gene's germline CDR1 is ENHRY and CDR2 SYGVKD. This CDR3 region has 15 residues. CDR3 DNA: TGTGCCATCAGTGAGTCAGGCGGGAGGGAGGAGACCCAGTACTTC. As protein: CAISESGGREETQYF.

This chain links TRBV12-3 or TRBV12-4 with TRBJ2-1; D uncertain. This CDR3 is 11 amino acids long. Trimming stripped 2 bases from V and 13 bases from J, with 9 bases between. CDR3 region: CASSLQVAQFF. The DNA of the CDR3 is TGTGCCAGCAGTTTACAGGTCGCCCAGTTCTTC.

The chain joins TRBV29-1 to TRBJ1-1; the D gene is possibly TRBD1 (5 bases). Germline lookup yields CDR1 SQVTM and CDR2 ANQGSEA. Trimming left V 4 bases short and J 0 bases short, with 9 bases between. The CDR3 has 13 residues. Here the CDR3 DNA reads TGCAGCGTTGGTTCAGGGCTGAACACTGAAGCTTTCTTT. Residues: CSVGSGLNTEAFF.

J is TRBJ1-2 and V is TRBV12-3 or TRBV12-4, with a tentative D call TRBD1 (5 bases). There are 13 residues in the CDR3. Deletions cut 1 base from V and 7 bases from J, with 10 bases between. CDR3 residues: CASSLGRVGGYTF. The DNA for the CDR3 is TGTGCCAGCAGTTTAGGCAGGGTCGGTGGCTACACCTTC.

The rearrangement uses TRBV28 and TRBJ1-5; the D gene is possibly TRBD1 (5 bases). Per germline, CDR1 MDHEN and CDR2 SYDVKM. The CDR3 totals 13 residues. V was trimmed by 5 bases and J by 4 bases, leaving 9 bases between them. This chain's CDR3 is CASSRRTNQPQHF. The CDR3 DNA reads as TGTGCCAGCAGTCGACGGACAAATCAGCCCCAGCATTTT.

The genes are TRBV29-1 and TRBJ2-7; 7 bases line up with TRBD1. V was clipped by 6 bases and J by 7 bases; unmatched bases: 12. This CDR3 contains 13 residues. Germline CDR1 SQVTM, CDR2 ANQGSEA. The CDR3 loop reads CSVALRQGREQYF. The CDR3 DNA reads TGCAGCGTGGCCCTGCGACAGGGACGAGAGCAGTACTTC.

This sequence joins TRBV7-2 and TRBJ2-6; 8 bases are shared with TRBD1. CDR1 and CDR2 (germline): SGHTA, FQGNSA. The CDR3 is 17 amino acids. V lost 5 bases and J lost 0; bases outside the gene matches: 6. CDR3 sequence reads: CASSVGTGHSGANVLTF. CDR3 DNA: TGTGCCAGCAGCGTCGGGACAGGACACTCTGGGGCCAACGTCCTGACTTTC. The full variable domain, in which reference TRBV7-2 and TRBJ2-6 provide the parts outside the CDR3, is GAGVSQSPSNKVTEKGKDVELRCDPISGHTALYWYRQSLGQGLEFLIYFQGNSAPDKSGLPSDRFSAERTGGSVSTLTIQRTQQEDSAVYLCASSVGTGHSGANVLTFGAGSRLTVL.

This clone was counted only a few times. This chain joins TRBV28 and TRBJ1-1; D perhaps matches TRBD1 (5 bases). V lost 3 bases, J lost 10 bases, and 15 bases lay in between. This CDR3 is built from 13 residues. The germline gives CDR1 MDHEN, CDR2 SYDVKM. CDR3 loop: CASSFGMGGRAFF. Here the CDR3 DNA reads TGTGCCAGCAGTTTTGGTATGGGGGGGAGAGCTTTCTTT.

The chain joins TRBV6-5 to TRBJ2-1; D unclear. This CDR3 spans 15 amino acids. V lost 5 bases to trimming and J lost 6 bases, with 17 bases between them. Germline V gene lookup returns CDR1 MNHEY and CDR2 SVGAGI. CDR3 loop: CASSLDPVTLNEQFF. The CDR3 DNA is TGTGCCAGCAGTCTGGACCCCGTGACTCTCAATGAGCAGTTCTTC.

The sample holds a few counts of this clone. This sequence joins TRBV5-4 and TRBJ1-1; weak D call: TRBD1 (5 bases). The CDR3 contains 15 residues. Trimming shortened V by 4 bases and J by 0 bases, and 13 bases separated the two germline ends. From germline, CDR1 is SGHNT and CDR2 YYREEE (reference sequence). The CDR3 loop is CASSPIDSMNTEAFF. The DNA for the CDR3 is TGTGCCAGCAGCCCAATCGACAGTATGAACACTGAAGCTTTCTTT.

The chain has TRBV7-2 and TRBJ2-3; TRBD2 agrees at 10 bases. The CDR3 extends over 16 amino acids. V lost 2 bases, J lost 2 bases, and 4 bases stayed unmatched. Germline lookup yields CDR1 SGHTA and CDR2 FQGNSA. The CDR3 protein is CASSLSSGGSTDTQYF. The CDR3 region has the DNA TGTGCCAGCAGCTTATCTAGCGGGGGATCCACAGATACGCAGTATTTT.

The rearrangement links TRBV19 to TRBJ1-2; D is ambiguous. In germline, CDR1 is LNHDA, CDR2 SQIVND (reference sequence). The ends were cut back, 4 bases at V and 2 bases at J, with 14 bases in the middle. This CDR3 contains 15 residues. The DNA for the CDR3 is TGTGCCAGTAGTAAAGGGTCCATAGGGAACTATGGCTACACCTTC. Translating gives CASSKGSIGNYGYTF.

The chain joins TRBV10-3 to TRBJ2-6; 11 positions match TRBD1. Germline assignment: CDR1 ENHRY and CDR2 SYGVKD. The V gene end was trimmed by 10 bases and the J gene end by 2 bases; junction bases not matched to a gene: 10. The CDR3 loop spans 17 amino acids. The CDR3 is CATTGQGEGAGANVLTF. CDR3 DNA: TGTGCCACCACGGGACAGGGGGAAGGAGCTGGGGCCAACGTCCTGACTTTC.

J is TRBJ2-1 and V is TRBV19; D tentatively reads TRBD1 or TRBD2 (5 bases each). From germline, CDR1 is LNHDA and CDR2 SQIVND (reference sequence). Trimming stripped 8 bases from V and 7 bases from J, with 21 bases between. The CDR3 is 15 residues long. The CDR3 loop is CASRARWGIENEQFF. The CDR3 DNA reads TGTGCCAGTCGGGCGAGGTGGGGGATAGAGAATGAGCAGTTCTTC. The full variable domain, in which reference TRBV19 and TRBJ2-1 provide the parts outside the CDR3, is DGGITQSPKYLFRKEGQNVTLSCEQNLNHDAMYWYRQDPGQGLRLIYYSQIVNDFQKGDIAEGYSVSREKKESFPLTVTSAQKNPTAFYLCASRARWGIENEQFFGPGTRLTVL.

The chain uses TRBV7-2 and TRBJ2-7; D uncertain. In germline, CDR1 is SGHTA, CDR2 FQGNSA. This CDR3 is 13 amino acids long. Deletions cut 3 bases from V and 1 base from J, with 7 bases between. The chain's CDR3 is CASSFLGSYEQYF. DNA for the CDR3: TGTGCCAGCAGCTTCTTAGGTTCCTACGAGCAGTACTTC.

This clone turned up a few times. The chain combines TRBV6-5 with TRBJ1-5; the D is unclear. Trimming left V 4 bases short and J 3 bases short, with 13 bases between. CDR3 length equals 15 residues. Germline CDR1 is MNHEY and CDR2 is SVGAGI. The CDR3 DNA sequence: TGTGCCAGCAGTTTGAGGAATGGCGTCAATCAGCCCCAGCATTTT. As protein: CASSLRNGVNQPQHF.

The chain combines TRBV18 with TRBJ2-7; a weak D match, TRBD1 (6 bases). V lost 1 base and J 3 bases, leaving 7 bases between the germline ends. This CDR3 spans 13 amino acids. The germline V gene encodes CDR1 KGHSH and CDR2 LQKENI. CDR3 sequence: CASSPRDNYEQYF. The CDR3 nucleotides read TGTGCCAGCTCACCACGGGACAACTACGAGCAGTACTTC.